This paragraph covers one TCR beta chain sequence. After removal of 1 base from V and 5 bases from J, the junction contained 5 bases not matched to a gene. This CDR3 is 16 amino acids long. In germline, CDR1 is SGHRS, CDR2 YFSETQ. The data are from a study of T cell changes during pregnancy in multiple sclerosis. TCRdb's table, derived via immunoSEQ multiplex PCR, lists solely in-frame clones and lacks some. The top ten clones hold 3% of a sample with tens of thousands of clones, more than 75% of them seen once. The TCR sequence derives from a female donor with multiple sclerosis, enrolled in a pregnancy study. The chain employs TRBV5-1 and TRBJ2-3; 12 bases fit TRBD2. The source material was CD8+ T cells from peripheral blood mononuclear cells, sampled before pregnancy. In DNA, the CDR3 is TGCGCCAGCAGCTTGCCTAGCGGGGGGGCAGGAGATACGCAGTATTTT. It encodes CASSLPSGGAGDTQYF.